A single sample is the source of the 24 T cell receptor beta chains below, sequenced in a study of T cell responses to AZD1222 COVID-19 vaccine (dated by TCRdb to about 2021). Library prep was done by the immunoSEQ multiplex PCR assay. As stored in TCRdb, this immuneACCESS dataset retains in-frame rearrangements with V and J assigned. A fraction of the clones does not appear; measured against another copy, unresolved V genes explain less than half of the discrepancy, and the remainder lacks a known reason. The sample records 150,000 or so clones, 85% to 95% of which are singletons. Of the sample, over 1.3% is held by the ten largest clones. The sample's time point label, decoded: baseline before first vaccination. The sample consisted of peripheral blood, taken on day 0 of AZD1222 vaccination. The receptors derive from an adult in good health.

The chain has TRBV19 and TRBJ2-5; D not resolved. The CDR3 is made up of 14 amino acids. V was shortened by 5 bases and J by 1 base, with 11 bases between the two germline ends. CDR1 and CDR2 from the germline V gene are LNHDA and SQIVND (reference sequence). CDR3 protein: CASSSNTGQETQYF. Written as DNA, the CDR3 is TGTGCCAGTAGTTCCAACACCGGCCAAGAGACCCAGTACTTC.

The chain is built from TRBV12-3 or TRBV12-4 and TRBJ2-7; D may be TRBD1 (5 bases). V was pared by 4 bases and J by 2 bases, with 9 bases between. CDR3 size: 13 residues. Here the CDR3 DNA reads TGTGCCAGCAGTTCTGCAGGGCCCTACGAGCAGTACTTC. It translates to CASSSAGPYEQYF.

This rearrangement joins TRBV2 to TRBJ1-1; maybe TRBD1 (5 bases). Trimming shortened V by 8 bases and J by 1 base, and 8 bases separated the two germline ends. This CDR3 spans 12 amino acids. CDR1 and CDR2 from the germline V gene are SNHLY and FYNNEI. The CDR3 region is CASLTGNTEAFF. CDR3 nucleotides: TGTGCCAGCCTCACAGGGAACACTGAAGCTTTCTTT.

The chain carries TRBV18 and TRBJ2-3; 9 nucleotides agree with TRBD1. The V gene end was trimmed by 6 bases and the J gene end by 6 bases; junction bases not matched to a gene: 10. The length of the CDR3 is 15 residues. CDR1 is KGHSH, CDR2 LQKENI, per germline. The CDR3 region is CASSAGTGSLDTQYF. For the CDR3, the DNA is TGTGCCAGCTCCGCTGGGACAGGGTCATTGGATACGCAGTATTTT.

This sequence joins TRBV7-2 and TRBJ2-1; D is unclear. Germline values: CDR1 SGHTA, CDR2 FQGNSA. With 4 bases removed from V and 8 bases from J, the gap between germline ends came to 12 bases. The length of the CDR3 is 13 residues. The CDR3 region has the DNA TGTGCCAGCAGCTCCTCTAGACGCGATGAGCAGTTCTTC. This codes for CASSSSRRDEQFF. Looking up the rest from reference TRBV7-2 and TRBJ2-1 gives the full variable domain: GAGVSQSPSNKVTEKGKDVELRCDPISGHTALYWYRQSLGQGLEFLIYFQGNSAPDKSGLPSDRFSAERTGGSVSTLTIQRTQQEDSAVYLCASSSSRRDEQFFGPGTRLTVL.

The chain combines TRBV7-8 with TRBJ2-2, with D perhaps TRBD1 (5 bases). CDR1 and CDR2 from the germline V gene are SGHVS and FQNEAQ. Trimming left V 9 bases short and J 2 bases short, with 10 bases between. There are 13 residues in the CDR3. The CDR3 loop is CARQERNTGELFF. The CDR3 nucleotides are TGTGCCAGACAGGAACGCAACACCGGGGAGCTGTTTTTT.

The chain links TRBV5-4 to TRBJ1-4, with D perhaps TRBD1 (5 bases). V gave up 4 bases and J gave up 8 bases, with 15 bases separating them. The CDR3 runs 14 residues. In germline, CDR1 is SGHNT, CDR2 YYREEE (reference sequence). The CDR3 spells CASSKTASREKLFF. Written as DNA, the CDR3 is TGTGCCAGCAGCAAGACAGCATCGCGGGAAAAACTGTTTTTT. The complete variable domain, with remaining parts taken from reference TRBV5-4 and TRBJ1-4, reads ETGVTQSPTHLIKTRGQQVTLRCSSQSGHNTVSWYQQALGQGPQFIFQYYREEENGRGNFPPRFSGLQFPNYSSELNVNALELDDSALYLCASSKTASREKLFFGSGTQLSVL.

The gene calls are TRBV3-1 (or the pseudogene TRBV3-2) and TRBJ2-5; D possibly matches TRBD1 or TRBD2 (5 bases each). V was shortened by 8 bases and J by 5 bases, with 21 bases between the two germline ends. CDR1 LGHDT and CDR2 YNNKEL come from the germline V gene (reference sequence). This CDR3 spans 15 amino acids. CDR3 sequence: CASLHRGVERETQYF. CDR3 coding DNA: TGTGCCAGCCTTCATAGAGGGGTAGAGCGGGAGACCCAGTACTTC.

This chain links TRBV7-9 with TRBJ1-2; D is unclear. With 3 bases removed from V and 2 bases from J, the gap between germline ends came to 1 base. Per germline, CDR1 SEHNR and CDR2 FQNEAQ (reference sequence). The CDR3 extends over 11 amino acids. The CDR3 DNA sequence: TGTGCCAGCAGCTTGAACTATGGCTACACCTTC. It codes for CASSLNYGYTF.

The gene calls are TRBV9 and TRBJ1-1; no clear D gene. Germline CDR1 SGDLS, CDR2 YYNGEE. The CDR3 contains 14 residues. V was clipped by 0 bases and J by 5 bases, with 11 bases between them. Written as DNA, the CDR3 is TGTGCCAGCAGCGTAGGACGGGAGTGGACTGAAGCTTTCTTT. Its translation is CASSVGREWTEAFF.

The chain has TRBV4-1 and TRBJ2-3; D is ambiguous. V lost 8 bases and J lost 2, with 11 bases in between. The CDR3 is 13 amino acids. Germline V CDR1 and CDR2: MGHRA, YSYEKL. Here the CDR3 DNA reads TGCGCCAGCGGCCTGTCCGCCACAGATACGCAGTATTTT. This encodes CASGLSATDTQYF.

This clone appeared a single time. The CDR3 loop is CASSPGTGAGNTIYF. DNA of the CDR3: TGTGCCAGCAGCCCCGGGACAGGGGCTGGAAACACCATATATTTT. This chain uses TRBV5-6 with TRBJ1-3; 10 bases agree with TRBD1. Germline values: CDR1 SGHDT, CDR2 YYEEEE. The CDR3 has 15 residues. The trim removed 4 bases at V and 2 bases at J, leaving 3 bases unmatched.

The chain joins TRBV5-1 to TRBJ1-2, with D maybe TRBD1 (5 bases). Germline CDR1 is SGHRS and CDR2 is YFSETQ. V was clipped by 4 bases and J by 4 bases, with 11 bases between them. The CDR3 sequence is 13 residues long. CDR3 nucleotides: TGCGCCAGCAGCCAGGGACGCCTCTATGGCTACACCTTC. Translated, it gives CASSQGRLYGYTF.

The CDR3 protein is CASSQALDSDYEQYF. Written as DNA, the CDR3 is TGTGCCAGCAGCCAAGCGCTGGACAGTGACTACGAGCAGTACTTC. The V and J genes are TRBV14 and TRBJ2-7; perhaps TRBD1 as D (6 bases). Trimming took off 1 base at V and 3 bases at J, with 13 bases between the two ends. The CDR3 contains 15 residues. The V gene's germline CDR1 is SGHDN and CDR2 FVKESK.

This clone came up many times. V gene TRBV25-1 combines with J gene TRBJ1-1; a possible D gene is TRBD1 (5 bases). Per germline, CDR1 MGHDK and CDR2 SYGVNS. This CDR3 region has 14 residues. The V gene lost 5 bases and the J gene lost 2 bases, with 12 bases spanning the gap. DNA for the CDR3: TGTGCCAGCAGTCCCCCCGGGGACAACACTGAAGCTTTCTTT. Translation gives CASSPPGDNTEAFF.

This clone was observed a single time. V is TRBV4-1 and J is TRBJ1-1; D not certain. The CDR3 contains 14 residues. Germline V gene lookup returns CDR1 MGHRA and CDR2 YSYEKL. V lost 0 bases to trimming and J lost 0 bases, with 5 bases between them. In nucleotides, the CDR3 is TGCGCCAGCAGCCAAGATGCGCTGAACACTGAAGCTTTCTTT. It is translated as CASSQDALNTEAFF.

The chain employs TRBV5-5 and TRBJ2-5, with no clear D. CDR1 is SGHKS and CDR2 is YYEKEE in the germline V gene (reference sequence). This CDR3 has 12 residues. V lost 1 base to trimming and J lost 5 bases, with 6 bases between them. CDR3 DNA sequence: TGTGCCAGCAGCTTGAGGGCGGAGACCCAGTACTTC. The encoded protein is CASSLRAETQYF.

The chain is built from TRBV11-2 and TRBJ1-1; D possibly corresponds to TRBD1 (5 bases). The CDR3 totals 14 residues. Between the trimmed V and J ends, which lost 1 base and 5 bases, there was a span of 11 bases. CDR1 SGHAT and CDR2 FQNNGV come from the germline V gene. The CDR3 nucleotides are TGTGCCAGCAGCTTAGGGGAGGGGCGGACTGAAGCTTTCTTT. It encodes CASSLGEGRTEAFF.

The chain employs TRBV7-2 and TRBJ2-7; 9 nucleotides align to TRBD2. Losses at the gene ends were 3 bases for V and 2 bases for J; bases not matched to a gene: 2. Germline loops: CDR1 SGHTA, CDR2 FQGNSA. The CDR3 is 14 amino acids. The CDR3: CASSLSGRTYEQYF. The CDR3 region has the DNA TGTGCCAGCAGCTTGAGCGGGAGGACCTACGAGCAGTACTTC. The whole variable domain, filled in from reference TRBV7-2 and TRBJ2-7, reads GAGVSQSPSNKVTEKGKDVELRCDPISGHTALYWYRQSLGQGLEFLIYFQGNSAPDKSGLPSDRFSAERTGGSVSTLTIQRTQQEDSAVYLCASSLSGRTYEQYFGPGTRLTVT.

This chain links TRBV6-1 with TRBJ2-7; unclear D gene. This CDR3 comprises 13 residues. Between the trimmed V and J ends, which lost 1 base and 2 bases, there was a span of 6 bases. Germline CDR1 reads MNHNS; CDR2 reads SASEGT. CDR3 region: CASSEVGTYEQYF. Here the CDR3 DNA reads TGTGCCAGCAGTGAAGTAGGCACCTACGAGCAGTACTTC.

This sequence joins TRBV28 and TRBJ2-3; tentative D call: TRBD1 (5 bases). The germline CDR1 and CDR2 sequences are MDHEN and SYDVKM. This CDR3 spans 13 amino acids. V lost 10 bases, J lost 1 base, and 12 bases lay in between. The CDR3 region is CATLDSRTDTQYF. The CDR3 DNA reads as TGTGCCACCCTAGACAGCCGCACAGATACGCAGTATTTT.

The chain carries TRBV27 and TRBJ2-7; the D call may be TRBD1 or TRBD2 (6 bases each). V lost 6 bases to trimming and J lost 2 bases, with 17 bases between them. This CDR3 is 15 amino acids long. Germline V gene lookup returns CDR1 MNHEY and CDR2 SMNVEV (reference sequence). The DNA for the CDR3 is TGTGCCAGCAGCCCTAAGGGGGGTCTAGCCTACGAGCAGTACTTC. Its translation: CASSPKGGLAYEQYF.

The chain recombines TRBV25-1 with TRBJ2-7, with D perhaps TRBD2 (6 bases). This CDR3 is 13 amino acids long. The V and J ends lost 8 bases and 0 bases respectively, with 11 bases between them. The germline gives CDR1 MGHDK, CDR2 SYGVNS. The CDR3 reads CASAGSPSYEQYF. For the CDR3, the DNA is TGTGCCAGCGCGGGGTCCCCCTCCTACGAGCAGTACTTC.

This sequence joins TRBV7-9 and TRBJ2-7; 11 nucleotides align to TRBD1. V trimming: 0 bases; J trimming: 2 bases; junction bases outside the gene matches: 0. Germline loops: CDR1 SEHNR, CDR2 FQNEAQ (reference sequence). The CDR3 consists of 15 residues. For the CDR3, the DNA is TGTGCCAGCAGCTTAGCGGGACAGGGGGCCTACGAGCAGTACTTC. Its protein product is CASSLAGQGAYEQYF. Variable domain in full (rest from reference TRBV7-9 and TRBJ2-7): DTGVSQNPRHKITKRGQNVTFRCDPISEHNRLYWYRQTLGQGPEFLTYFQNEAQLEKSRLLSDRFSAERPKGSFSTLEIQRTEQGDSAMYLCASSLAGQGAYEQYFGPGTRLTVT.